This T cell receptor beta chain stems from a study of cytomegalovirus exposure and HLA in healthy donors. Study-wide results and caveats: Among donors in an Asian-associated ancestry cluster, a later analysis reportedly found fewer N-insertions than the roughly 730-donor mean.

Primers for the PCR totalled 60 Vbeta and 13 Jbeta. Repertoires were generated with immunoSEQ multiplex PCR, while TCRdb's copy carries only in-frame clones and drops some. The repertoire holds 100,000 to 150,000 clones, with about 84% as singletons. To note about this clone: Its target is not known.

Sample: PBMCs. The receptor comes from a boy between 5 and 17 years old in good health and CMV-seronegative.

The CDR3 DNA sequence: TGTGCCAGCAGTGCCCCCTTCAATGAGCAGTTCTTC. As protein: CASSAPFNEQFF. The gene calls are TRBV6-1 and TRBJ2-1; D unresolved. V dropped 4 bases and J dropped 6 bases, with 7 bases sitting between them. In germline, CDR1 is MNHNS, CDR2 SASEGT. The CDR3 is 12 residues long.